This T cell receptor beta chain was sequenced during a study of T cells in Graves' hyperthyroidism and ophthalmopathy. This clonotype was seen more than once but under ten times. Amplification of TCR beta CDR3 regions was performed using RNA transcripts as template. The HTBI set primed first-round TCR CDR3 RT-PCR. Using its own MiXCR run on the multiplex PCR reads, TCRdb lists one record per CDR3 protein. The data contain 300,000 to 450,000 distinct CDR3 sequences, about 15% of them seen just once; the ten biggest clones take up 9.5% to 11%. A lack of ophthalmopathy progression within 18 months defined stable Graves' hyperthyroidism. This CDR3 has 12 residues. The V and J ends lost 6 bases and 0 bases respectively, with 5 bases between them. The germline CDR1 and CDR2 sequences are MNHNS and SASEGT.

The TCR was taken from a woman aged 55-69 years with Graves' hyperthyroidism. The chain links TRBV6-1 to TRBJ1-1, with no clear D. The sample was blood. The CDR3 loop reads CASRSVNTEAFF. CDR3 DNA: TGTGCCAGCAGGTCCGTGAACACTGAAGCTTTCTTT.